The 17 T cell receptor beta chains presented below share a single source sample, sequenced in a study of OX40 agonist ivuxolimab in advanced cancers. The protocol was immunoSEQ multiplex PCR, while the TCRdb copy is restricted to in-frame clones and leaves out a portion. The sample records tens of thousands of clones, 85% being singletons. The material was CD4+ or CD8+ T cells sorted from blood, obtained in a trial of the OX40 agonist ivuxolimab. The receptors originated from an adult with an advanced solid tumor such as melanoma, head and neck, liver or kidney cancer.

V is TRBV19 and J is TRBJ2-2, with a weak D call TRBD1 (6 bases). Trimming pared 7 bases from V and 5 bases from J, leaving 20 bases between. The CDR3 sequence is 16 residues long. CDR1 LNHDA and CDR2 SQIVND come from the germline V gene (reference sequence). CDR3 protein: CASTRGGPVRTGELFF. In DNA, the CDR3 is TGTGCCAGTACCCGAGGGGGACCAGTTAGGACCGGGGAGCTGTTTTTT.

This chain links TRBV7-2 with TRBJ2-7; 9 bases match TRBD2. V lost 1 base to trimming and J lost 6 bases; unmatched junction nucleotides: 10. CDR1 and CDR2 (germline): SGHTA, FQGNSA. This CDR3 comprises 16 residues. CDR3 region: CASSLGVAGGPAEQYF. Here the CDR3 DNA reads TGTGCCAGCAGCTTAGGTGTTGCGGGAGGGCCCGCCGAGCAGTACTTC.

The gene calls are TRBV7-2 and TRBJ2-7; the D is unclear. The V and J ends lost 3 bases and 3 bases respectively, with 9 bases between them. Germline V gene data show CDR1 as SGHTA and CDR2 as FQGNSA. There are 13 residues in the CDR3. This chain's CDR3 is CASSLDLGYEQYF. The CDR3 DNA follows: TGTGCCAGCAGCTTGGATCTTGGCTACGAGCAGTACTTC. The full variable domain, its missing parts supplied by reference TRBV7-2 and TRBJ2-7, is GAGVSQSPSNKVTEKGKDVELRCDPISGHTALYWYRQSLGQGLEFLIYFQGNSAPDKSGLPSDRFSAERTGGSVSTLTIQRTQQEDSAVYLCASSLDLGYEQYFGPGTRLTVT.

V gene TRBV7-2 combines with J gene TRBJ1-3, with D possibly TRBD1 on 6 matching bases. Germline CDR1 and CDR2: SGHTA and FQGNSA. The germline V and J ends were trimmed by 6 bases and 4 bases, with 16 bases remaining between them. The CDR3 runs 15 residues. The CDR3 spells CASRYAGGSGNTIYF. CDR3 nucleotide sequence: TGTGCCAGCAGATACGCGGGGGGCAGCGGAAACACCATATATTTT.

The chain has TRBV2 and TRBJ1-1, with a tentative D call TRBD1 (5 bases). This CDR3 contains 13 residues. Trimming shortened V by 5 bases and J by 5 bases, and 12 bases separated the two germline ends. The germline V gene has CDR1 SNHLY and CDR2 FYNNEI. DNA of the CDR3: TGTGCCAGCAGTAAGGACACCCGTACTGAAGCTTTCTTT. This translates into CASSKDTRTEAFF.

This chain links TRBV4-3 with TRBJ2-3; 7 bases are shared with TRBD2. The ends lost 1 base at V and 2 bases at J; junction bases unmatched: 12. Germline values: CDR1 LGHNA, CDR2 YSLEER. This CDR3 spans 18 amino acids. The CDR3 loop is CASSQGGTSVLFTDTQYF. In nucleotides, the CDR3 is TGCGCCAGCAGCCAAGGGGGTACTAGCGTTTTGTTCACAGATACGCAGTATTTT.

The chain combines TRBV19 with TRBJ1-5; D is uncertain. Germline CDR1 is LNHDA and CDR2 is SQIVND (reference sequence). The CDR3 spans 14 residues. V was clipped by 7 bases and J by 0 bases, with 10 bases between them. CDR3 in DNA: TGTGCCAGTAACCGCCAGAATAGCAATCAGCCCCAGCATTTT. Its translation is CASNRQNSNQPQHF.

For this clone: The same CDR3 is also encoded by other DNA sequences in this sample. The rearrangement links TRBV7-2 to TRBJ2-1; D is ambiguous. V lost 3 bases and J lost 4, with 4 bases in between. Looked up from germline, CDR1 is SGHTA and CDR2 is FQGNSA. CDR3 length equals 12 residues. The CDR3 reads CASSLLYNEQFF. The CDR3 nucleotides are TGTGCCAGCAGCTTGCTTTACAATGAGCAGTTCTTC.

V gene TRBV7-9 combines with J gene TRBJ2-5, with 8 positions matching TRBD2. The CDR3 extends over 18 amino acids. Losses at the gene ends were 5 bases for V and 1 base for J; bases not matched to a gene: 15. From germline, CDR1 is SEHNR and CDR2 FQNEAQ (reference sequence). The CDR3 region is CASSLGSSSGGLQETQYF. The DNA for the CDR3 is TGTGCCAGCAGCCTGGGGTCTTCCAGCGGGGGCCTCCAAGAGACCCAGTACTTC.

This clone has only a few counts. CDR3 residues: CASSRGNEQFF. CDR3 DNA: TGTGCCAGTAGTCGGGGAAATGAGCAGTTCTTC. This chain joins TRBV19 and TRBJ2-1, with D possibly matching TRBD2 (5 bases). V lost 5 bases to trimming and J lost 7 bases, with 6 bases between them. The V gene's germline CDR1 is LNHDA and CDR2 SQIVND (reference sequence). This CDR3 is built from 11 residues.

The CDR3 nucleotides are TGTGCCAGCTCAATGGGACAGGGGATCTCTGGAAACACCATATATTTT. Its protein is CASSMGQGISGNTIYF. This rearrangement joins TRBV18 to TRBJ1-3; 10 bases agree with TRBD1. The germline V gene has CDR1 KGHSH and CDR2 LQKENI. This CDR3 spans 16 amino acids. Trimming took 5 bases from V and 0 from J; bases not matched to a gene: 4.

The V call is TRBV6-5, the J call TRBJ1-1; no clear D gene. The V and J ends lost 5 bases and 5 bases respectively, with 18 bases between them. This CDR3 region has 15 residues. CDR1 is MNHEY, CDR2 SVGAGI, per germline. CDR3 sequence reads: CASSLLMGKRTEAFF. The CDR3 bases are TGTGCCAGCAGTCTCCTAATGGGGAAAAGGACTGAAGCTTTCTTT.

The V gene is TRBV5-1, the J gene TRBJ1-1; D is unresolved. CDR1 is SGHRS and CDR2 is YFSETQ in the germline V gene. There are 14 residues in the CDR3. V gave up 3 bases and J gave up 0 bases, with 9 bases separating them. CDR3: CASSYKVLNTEAFF. The CDR3, as DNA: TGCGCCAGCAGCTATAAGGTGTTGAACACTGAAGCTTTCTTT.

This clone was seen a single time. The rearrangement links TRBV7-6 to TRBJ2-2; D may be TRBD1 (6 bases). Germline lookup yields CDR1 SGHVS and CDR2 FNYEAQ. V was clipped by 5 bases and J by 5 bases, with 18 bases between them. This CDR3 contains 16 residues. CDR3: CASSLRLLGGTGELFF. The CDR3 DNA reads as TGTGCCAGCAGCCTACGACTCCTAGGGGGAACCGGGGAGCTGTTTTTT.

With respect to this clone: Within the sample, other DNA sequences also encode this same CDR3. The V and J genes are TRBV5-4 and TRBJ2-5; possibly TRBD1 for D (5 bases). Per germline, CDR1 SGHNT and CDR2 YYREEE (reference sequence). V lost 4 bases, J lost 2 bases, and 9 bases lay in between. The CDR3 has 13 amino acids. DNA of the CDR3: TGTGCCAGCAGCAGGACACGACAAGAGACCCAGTACTTC. It codes for CASSRTRQETQYF. The full variable domain, rest sourced from reference TRBV5-4 and TRBJ2-5, is ETGVTQSPTHLIKTRGQQVTLRCSSQSGHNTVSWYQQALGQGPQFIFQYYREEENGRGNFPPRFSGLQFPNYSSELNVNALELDDSALYLCASSRTRQETQYFGPGTRLLVL.

This clone was observed a few times. The DNA for the CDR3 is TGTGCCAGTCTCAGGACAGGGGTGTCGGGGGATGGCTACACCTTC. This gives the protein CASLRTGVSGDGYTF. V gene TRBV19 combines with J gene TRBJ1-2; TRBD1 agrees at 9 bases. The CDR3 extends over 15 amino acids. J was trimmed by 6 bases and V by 8 bases; bases with no gene match: 13. Germline V gives CDR1 LNHDA, CDR2 SQIVND (reference sequence).

The CDR3 bases are TGTGCCAGCAGCCTCCGGACCGGCACCTACAATGAGCAGTTCTTC. Protein: CASSLRTGTYNEQFF. The rearrangement uses TRBV9 and TRBJ2-1; no clear D gene. The CDR3 is 15 amino acids. The V and J ends lost 4 bases and 2 bases respectively, with 13 bases between them. Germline V CDR1 and CDR2: SGDLS, YYNGEE.